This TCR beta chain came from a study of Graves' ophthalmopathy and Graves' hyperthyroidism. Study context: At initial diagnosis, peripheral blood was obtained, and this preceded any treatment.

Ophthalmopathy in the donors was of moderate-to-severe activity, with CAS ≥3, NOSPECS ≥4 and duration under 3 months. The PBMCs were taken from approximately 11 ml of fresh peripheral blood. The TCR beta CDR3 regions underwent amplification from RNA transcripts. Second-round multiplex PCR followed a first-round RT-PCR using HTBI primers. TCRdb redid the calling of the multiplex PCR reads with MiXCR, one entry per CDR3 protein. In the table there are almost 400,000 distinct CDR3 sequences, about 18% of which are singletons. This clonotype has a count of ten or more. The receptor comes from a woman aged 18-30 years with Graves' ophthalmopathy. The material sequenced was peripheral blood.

This CDR3 reads CASSLTGTQSQAFF. Here the CDR3 DNA reads TGTGCCAGCAGCTTAACCGGGACACAGTCCCAAGCTTTCTTT. The V gene is TRBV7-9, the J gene TRBJ1-1; D perhaps matches TRBD1 (6 bases). Germline lookup yields CDR1 SEHNR and CDR2 FQNEAQ (reference sequence). Trimming pared 2 bases from V and 9 bases from J, leaving 16 bases between. This CDR3 has 14 amino acids.